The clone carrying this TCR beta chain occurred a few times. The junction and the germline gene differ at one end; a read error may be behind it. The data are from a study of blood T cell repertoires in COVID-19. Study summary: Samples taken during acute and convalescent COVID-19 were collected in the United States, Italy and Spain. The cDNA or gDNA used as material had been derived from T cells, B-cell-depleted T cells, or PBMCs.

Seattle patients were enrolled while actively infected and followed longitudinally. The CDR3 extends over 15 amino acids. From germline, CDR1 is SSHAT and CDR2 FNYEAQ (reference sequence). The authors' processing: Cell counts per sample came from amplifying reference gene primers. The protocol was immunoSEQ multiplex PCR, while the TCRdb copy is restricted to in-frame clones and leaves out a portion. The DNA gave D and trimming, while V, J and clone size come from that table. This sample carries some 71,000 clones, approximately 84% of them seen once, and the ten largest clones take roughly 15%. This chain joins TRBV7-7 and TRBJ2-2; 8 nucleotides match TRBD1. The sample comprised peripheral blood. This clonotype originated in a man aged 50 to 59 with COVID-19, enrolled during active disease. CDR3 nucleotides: TGTGCTAGCAGCCCGGACAGGGCCTCCACCGGGGAGCTGTTTTTT. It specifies CASSPDRASTGELFF.